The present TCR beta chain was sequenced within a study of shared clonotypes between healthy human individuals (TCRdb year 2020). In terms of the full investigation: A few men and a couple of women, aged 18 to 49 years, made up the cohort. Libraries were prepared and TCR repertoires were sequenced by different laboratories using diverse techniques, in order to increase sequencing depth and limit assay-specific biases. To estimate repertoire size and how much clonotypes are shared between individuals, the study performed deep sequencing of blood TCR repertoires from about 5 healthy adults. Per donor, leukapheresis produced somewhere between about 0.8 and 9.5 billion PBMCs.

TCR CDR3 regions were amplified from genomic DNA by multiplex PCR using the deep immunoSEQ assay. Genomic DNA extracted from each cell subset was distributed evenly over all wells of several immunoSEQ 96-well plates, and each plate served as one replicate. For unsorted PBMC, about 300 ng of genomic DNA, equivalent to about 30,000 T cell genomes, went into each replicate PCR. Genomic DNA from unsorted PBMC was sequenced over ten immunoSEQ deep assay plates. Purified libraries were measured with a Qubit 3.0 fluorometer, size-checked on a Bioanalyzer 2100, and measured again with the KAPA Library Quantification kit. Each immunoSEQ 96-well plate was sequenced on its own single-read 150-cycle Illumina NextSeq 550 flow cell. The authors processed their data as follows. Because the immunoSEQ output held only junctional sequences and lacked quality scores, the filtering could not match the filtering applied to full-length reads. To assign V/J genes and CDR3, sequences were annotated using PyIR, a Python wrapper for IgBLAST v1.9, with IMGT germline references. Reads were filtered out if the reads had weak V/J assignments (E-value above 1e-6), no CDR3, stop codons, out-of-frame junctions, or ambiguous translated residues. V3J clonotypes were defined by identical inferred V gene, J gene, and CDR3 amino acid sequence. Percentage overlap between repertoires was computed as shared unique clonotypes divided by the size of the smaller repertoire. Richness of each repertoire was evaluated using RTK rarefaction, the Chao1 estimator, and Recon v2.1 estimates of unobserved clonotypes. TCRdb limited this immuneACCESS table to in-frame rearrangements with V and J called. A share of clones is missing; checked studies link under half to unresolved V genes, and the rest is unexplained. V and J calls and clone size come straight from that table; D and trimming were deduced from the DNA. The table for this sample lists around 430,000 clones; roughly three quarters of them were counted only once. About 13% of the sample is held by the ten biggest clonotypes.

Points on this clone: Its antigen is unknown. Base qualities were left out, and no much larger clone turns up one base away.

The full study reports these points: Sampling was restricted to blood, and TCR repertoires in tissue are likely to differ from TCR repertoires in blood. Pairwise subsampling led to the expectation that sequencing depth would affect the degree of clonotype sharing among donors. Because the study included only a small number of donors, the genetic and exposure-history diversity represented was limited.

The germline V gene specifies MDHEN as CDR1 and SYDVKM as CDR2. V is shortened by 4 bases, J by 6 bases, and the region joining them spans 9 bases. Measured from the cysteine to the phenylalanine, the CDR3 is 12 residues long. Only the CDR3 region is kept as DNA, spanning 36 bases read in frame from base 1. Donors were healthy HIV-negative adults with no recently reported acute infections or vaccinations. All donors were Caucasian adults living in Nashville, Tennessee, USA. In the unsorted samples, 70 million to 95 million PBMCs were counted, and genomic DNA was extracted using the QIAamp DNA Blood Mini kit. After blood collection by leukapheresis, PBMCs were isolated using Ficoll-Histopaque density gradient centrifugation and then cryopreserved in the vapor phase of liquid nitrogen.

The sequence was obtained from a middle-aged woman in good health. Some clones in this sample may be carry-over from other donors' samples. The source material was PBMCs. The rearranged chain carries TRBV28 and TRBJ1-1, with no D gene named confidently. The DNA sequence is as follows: TGTGCCAGCAGTTACGGCGAGGCTGAAGCTTTCTTT. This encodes CASSYGEAEAFF.